This section outlines one T cell receptor beta chain sequence together with its context. The sample is drawn from a study of shared clonotypes between healthy human individuals. Assay used: immunoSEQ multiplex PCR; TCRdb lists only in-frame clones, some missing. Among fewer than 850,000 clones listed, approximately 75% were seen once. Germline lookup yields CDR1 MNHEY and CDR2 SMNVEV (reference sequence). Between the trimmed V and J ends, which lost 6 bases and 8 bases, there was a span of 16 bases. The CDR3 has 13 residues. This receptor was identified in a young woman in good health. The sequencing sample was made of memory CD4+ T cells sorted from blood. As for subset: CD45RA-negative fraction. The rearrangement uses TRBV27 and TRBJ1-1; possible D gene TRBD1, 6 bases. CDR3 nucleotides: TGTGCCAGCAGCGAAAGACAGGTCGCGGAAGCTTTCTTT. It codes for CASSERQVAEAFF.